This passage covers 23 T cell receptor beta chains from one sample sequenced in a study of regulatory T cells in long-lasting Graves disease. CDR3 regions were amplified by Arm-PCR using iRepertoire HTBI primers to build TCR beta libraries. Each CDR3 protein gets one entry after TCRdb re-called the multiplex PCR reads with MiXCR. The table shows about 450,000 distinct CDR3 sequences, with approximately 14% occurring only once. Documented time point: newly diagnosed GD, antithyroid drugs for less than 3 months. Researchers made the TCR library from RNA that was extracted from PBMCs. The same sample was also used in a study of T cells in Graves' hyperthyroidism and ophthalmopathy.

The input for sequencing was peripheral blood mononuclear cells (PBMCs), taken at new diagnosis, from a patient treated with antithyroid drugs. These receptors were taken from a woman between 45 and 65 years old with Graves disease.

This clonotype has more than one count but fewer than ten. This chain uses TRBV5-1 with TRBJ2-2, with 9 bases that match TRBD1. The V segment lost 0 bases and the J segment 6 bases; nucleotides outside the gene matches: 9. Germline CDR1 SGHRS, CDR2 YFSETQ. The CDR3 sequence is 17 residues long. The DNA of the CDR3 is TGCGCCAGCAGCTTGGTACAGGGGGCTAGAGTTTCCGGGGAGCTGTTTTTT. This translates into CASSLVQGARVSGELFF.

CDR3 in amino acids: CASSLGEVNYGYTF. CDR3 DNA sequence: TGCGCCAGCAGCTTGGGGGAGGTTAACTATGGCTACACCTTC. The chain uses TRBV5-1 and TRBJ1-2; D call uncertain. Germline CDR1 reads SGHRS; CDR2 reads YFSETQ. This CDR3 region has 14 residues. The V end lost 0 bases, the J end lost 1 base, and 7 bases lay between the germline ends.

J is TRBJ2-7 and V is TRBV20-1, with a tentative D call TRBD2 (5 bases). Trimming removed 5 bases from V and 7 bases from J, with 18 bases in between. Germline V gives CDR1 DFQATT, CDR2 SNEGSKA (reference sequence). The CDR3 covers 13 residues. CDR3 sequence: CSALRSAVREQYF. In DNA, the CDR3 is TGCAGTGCTCTACGGTCAGCGGTTCGGGAGCAGTACTTC.

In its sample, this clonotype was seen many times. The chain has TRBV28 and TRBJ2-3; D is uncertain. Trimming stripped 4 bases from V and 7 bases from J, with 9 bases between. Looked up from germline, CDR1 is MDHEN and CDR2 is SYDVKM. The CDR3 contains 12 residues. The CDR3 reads CASSSILNTQYF. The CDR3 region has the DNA TGTGCCAGCAGTTCTATTTTAAATACGCAGTATTTT.

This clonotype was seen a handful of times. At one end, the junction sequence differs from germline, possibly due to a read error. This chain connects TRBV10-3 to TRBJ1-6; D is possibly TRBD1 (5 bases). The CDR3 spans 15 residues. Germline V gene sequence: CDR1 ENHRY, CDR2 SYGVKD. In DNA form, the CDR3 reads TGTGCCAGCAGTTATTCGAGGGGAAGACGTTCACCCCTCCACTTT. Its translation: CASSYSRGRRSPLHF.

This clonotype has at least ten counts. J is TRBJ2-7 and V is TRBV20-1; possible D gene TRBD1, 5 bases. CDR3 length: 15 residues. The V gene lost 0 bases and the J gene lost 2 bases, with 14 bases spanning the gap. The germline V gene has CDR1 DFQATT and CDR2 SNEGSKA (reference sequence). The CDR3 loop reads CSARDPRGAPYEQYF. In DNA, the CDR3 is TGCAGTGCTAGAGATCCCCGTGGGGCCCCCTACGAGCAGTACTTC.

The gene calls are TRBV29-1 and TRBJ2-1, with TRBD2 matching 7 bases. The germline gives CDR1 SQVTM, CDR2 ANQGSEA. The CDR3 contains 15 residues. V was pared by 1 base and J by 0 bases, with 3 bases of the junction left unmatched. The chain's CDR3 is CSVEVAGSSYNEQFF. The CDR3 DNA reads TGCAGCGTTGAAGTAGCGGGTAGCTCCTACAATGAGCAGTTCTTC.

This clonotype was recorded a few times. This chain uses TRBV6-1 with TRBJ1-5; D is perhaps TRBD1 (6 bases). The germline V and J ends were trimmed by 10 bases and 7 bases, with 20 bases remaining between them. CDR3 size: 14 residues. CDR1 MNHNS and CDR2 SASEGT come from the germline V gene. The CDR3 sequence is CATTPSGHGQPQHF. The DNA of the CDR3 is TGTGCCACCACACCTTCGGGACATGGCCAGCCCCAGCATTTT.

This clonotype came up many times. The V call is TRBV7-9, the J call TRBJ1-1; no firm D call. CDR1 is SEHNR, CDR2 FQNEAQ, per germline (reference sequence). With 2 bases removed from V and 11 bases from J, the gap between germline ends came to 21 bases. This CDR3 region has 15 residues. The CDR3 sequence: CASSLLNLQGSLAFF. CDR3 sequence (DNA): TGTGCCAGCAGCTTACTCAACTTGCAAGGGTCTTTGGCTTTCTTT.

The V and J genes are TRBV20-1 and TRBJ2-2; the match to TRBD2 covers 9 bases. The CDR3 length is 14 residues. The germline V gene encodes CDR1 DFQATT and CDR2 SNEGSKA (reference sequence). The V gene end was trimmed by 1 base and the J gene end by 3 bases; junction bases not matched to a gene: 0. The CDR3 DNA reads TGCAGTGCTAGAGTAGCGGGAGACACCGGGGAGCTGTTTTTT. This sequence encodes CSARVAGDTGELFF.

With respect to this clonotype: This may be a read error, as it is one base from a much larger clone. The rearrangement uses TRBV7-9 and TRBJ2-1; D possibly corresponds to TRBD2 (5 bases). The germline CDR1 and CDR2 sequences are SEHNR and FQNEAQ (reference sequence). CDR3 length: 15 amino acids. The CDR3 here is CASSLVGRALETRYF. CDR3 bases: TGTGCCAGCAGCTTAGTAGGGCGGGCTCTAGAGACCCGGTACTTC.

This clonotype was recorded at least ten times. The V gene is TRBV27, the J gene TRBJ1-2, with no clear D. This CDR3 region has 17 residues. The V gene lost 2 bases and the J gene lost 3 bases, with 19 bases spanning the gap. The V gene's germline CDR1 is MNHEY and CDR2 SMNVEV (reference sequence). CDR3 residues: CASSLAEPGSGDYGYTF. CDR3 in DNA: TGTGCCAGCAGTTTAGCCGAACCGGGGAGCGGGGACTATGGCTACACCTTC.

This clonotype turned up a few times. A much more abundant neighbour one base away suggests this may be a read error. The CDR3, as DNA: TGTGCCAGCAGCTTAGGAGGGATTCGGGCAGATACGCAGTATTTT. Translation: CASSLGGIRADTQYF. The V and J genes are TRBV11-2 and TRBJ2-3; perhaps TRBD2 as D (5 bases). Germline loops: CDR1 SGHAT, CDR2 FQNNGV. The V end was cut by 1 base, the J end by 4 bases, with 12 bases between. The CDR3 loop spans 15 amino acids.

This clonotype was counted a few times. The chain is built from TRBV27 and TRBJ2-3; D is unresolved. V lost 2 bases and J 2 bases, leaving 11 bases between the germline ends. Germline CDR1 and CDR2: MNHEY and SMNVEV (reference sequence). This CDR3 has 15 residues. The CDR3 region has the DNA TGTGCCAGCAGTTTAAGGCAGGTTACCACAGATACGCAGTATTTT. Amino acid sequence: CASSLRQVTTDTQYF.

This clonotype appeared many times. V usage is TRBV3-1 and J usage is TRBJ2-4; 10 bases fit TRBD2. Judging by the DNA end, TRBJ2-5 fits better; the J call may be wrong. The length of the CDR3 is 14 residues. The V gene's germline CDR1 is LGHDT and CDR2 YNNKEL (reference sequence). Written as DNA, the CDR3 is TGTGCCAGCAGCCCAAGCGGGGGGGGAGAGACCCAGTACTTC. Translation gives CASSPSGGGETQYF.

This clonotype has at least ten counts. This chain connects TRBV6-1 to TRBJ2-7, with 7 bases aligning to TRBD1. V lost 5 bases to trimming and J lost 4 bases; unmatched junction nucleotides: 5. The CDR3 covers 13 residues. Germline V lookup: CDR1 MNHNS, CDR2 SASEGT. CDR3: CASSQPGGYEQYF. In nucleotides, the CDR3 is TGTGCCAGCAGTCAGCCAGGGGGATACGAGCAGTACTTC.

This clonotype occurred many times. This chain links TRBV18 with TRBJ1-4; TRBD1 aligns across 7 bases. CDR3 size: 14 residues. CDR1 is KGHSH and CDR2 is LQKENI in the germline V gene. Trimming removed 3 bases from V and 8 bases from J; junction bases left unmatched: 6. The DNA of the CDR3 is TGTGCCAGCTCACCCGCAGGGGGTTGGGAAAAACTGTTTTTT. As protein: CASSPAGGWEKLFF.

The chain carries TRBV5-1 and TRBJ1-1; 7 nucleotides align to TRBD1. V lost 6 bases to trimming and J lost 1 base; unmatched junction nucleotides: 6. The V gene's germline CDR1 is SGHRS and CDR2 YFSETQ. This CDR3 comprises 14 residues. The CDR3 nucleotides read TGCGCCAGCACCGAGGGACAGCCGAACACTGAAGCTTTCTTT. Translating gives CASTEGQPNTEAFF.

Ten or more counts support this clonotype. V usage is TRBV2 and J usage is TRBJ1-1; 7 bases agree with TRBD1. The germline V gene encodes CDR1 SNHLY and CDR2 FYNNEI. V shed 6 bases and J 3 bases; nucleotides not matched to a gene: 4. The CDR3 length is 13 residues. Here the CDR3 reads CASRPQGDTEAFF. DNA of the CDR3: TGTGCCAGCAGGCCCCAGGGGGACACTGAAGCTTTCTTT.

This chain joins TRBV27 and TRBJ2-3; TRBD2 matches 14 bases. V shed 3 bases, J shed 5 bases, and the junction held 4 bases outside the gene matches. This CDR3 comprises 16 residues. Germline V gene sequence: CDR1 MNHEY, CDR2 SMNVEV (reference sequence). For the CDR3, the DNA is TGTGCCAGCAGTTTCGGACTAGCGGGAGGAGAAGATACGCAGTATTTT. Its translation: CASSFGLAGGEDTQYF.

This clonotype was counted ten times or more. The DNA of the CDR3 is TGTGCCAGCAGCGTAGAGGGAGTTGGAGGTACGCAGTATTTT. It specifies CASSVEGVGGTQYF. The chain joins TRBV9 to TRBJ2-3, with D possibly TRBD2 on 5 matching bases. With 0 bases removed from V and 8 bases from J, the gap between germline ends came to 13 bases. The CDR3 runs 14 residues. Germline V CDR1 and CDR2: SGDLS, YYNGEE.

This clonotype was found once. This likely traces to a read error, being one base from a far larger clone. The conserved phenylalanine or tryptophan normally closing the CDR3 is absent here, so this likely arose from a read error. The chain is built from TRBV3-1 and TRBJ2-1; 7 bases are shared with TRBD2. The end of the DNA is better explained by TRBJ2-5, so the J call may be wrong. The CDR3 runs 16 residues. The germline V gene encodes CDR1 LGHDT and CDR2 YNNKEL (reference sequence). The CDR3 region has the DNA TGTGCCAGCAGCCAAGTCGGTAGCGGGTTCCAAGAGACCCAGTACCTC. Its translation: CASSQVGSGFQETQYL.

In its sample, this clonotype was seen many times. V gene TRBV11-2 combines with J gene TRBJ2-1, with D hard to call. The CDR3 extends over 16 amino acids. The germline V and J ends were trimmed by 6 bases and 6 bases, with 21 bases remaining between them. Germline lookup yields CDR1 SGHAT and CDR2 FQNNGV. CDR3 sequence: CASRPTFKELGNEQFF. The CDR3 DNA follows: TGTGCCAGCAGACCAACTTTCAAGGAGTTAGGCAATGAGCAGTTCTTC.